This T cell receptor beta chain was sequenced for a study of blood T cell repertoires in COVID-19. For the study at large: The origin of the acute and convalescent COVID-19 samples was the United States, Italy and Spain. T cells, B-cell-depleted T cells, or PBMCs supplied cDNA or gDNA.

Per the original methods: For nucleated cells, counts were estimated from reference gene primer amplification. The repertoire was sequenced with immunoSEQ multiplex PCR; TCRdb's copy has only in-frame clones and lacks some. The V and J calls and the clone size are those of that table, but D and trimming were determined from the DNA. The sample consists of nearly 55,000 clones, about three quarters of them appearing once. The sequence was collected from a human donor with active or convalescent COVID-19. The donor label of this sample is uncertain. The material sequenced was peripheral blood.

The CDR3 loop reads CAISARDRANYGYTF. CDR3 DNA: TGTGCCATCAGCGCGAGGGACAGGGCTAACTATGGCTACACCTTC. The J gene is TRBJ1-2, the V gene TRBV10-3; TRBD1 aligns across 9 bases. Germline values: CDR1 ENHRY, CDR2 SYGVKD. With V trimmed by 6 bases and J by 0 bases, 5 bases remained unmatched. The CDR3 totals 15 residues.